These 14 T cell receptor beta chains were sequenced from one sample in a study of shared clonotypes between healthy human individuals. TCRdb's copy holds only in-frame clones and misses some; the assay was immunoSEQ multiplex PCR. The data show a few million clones, around 90% seen once. Sequencing input: naive CD4+ T cells from PBMCs. This sample's subset: CD45RA+ positively selected. These receptor sequences come from a man younger than 35 in good health. Some clones in this sample may be carry-over from other donors' samples.

The chain recombines TRBV5-1 with TRBJ1-5; 7 positions agree with TRBD1. V was clipped by 0 bases and J by 4 bases; unmatched bases: 10. The CDR3 covers 17 residues. Germline lookup yields CDR1 SGHRS and CDR2 YFSETQ. CDR3 coding DNA: TGCGCCAGCAGCTTGGGCCCCCGGACAGGTCGGAATCAGCCCCAGCATTTT. Translating gives CASSLGPRTGRNQPQHF.

Note on this clone: The sample holds other DNA sequences that translate to the same CDR3. The chain links TRBV18 to TRBJ2-7; D not certain. The CDR3 is 14 residues long. Trimming cost V 0 bases and J 1 base, with 7 bases left between them. Per germline, CDR1 KGHSH and CDR2 LQKENI. The CDR3 spells CASSPPDRSYEQYF. CDR3 bases: TGTGCCAGCTCACCACCTGATAGGTCCTACGAGCAGTACTTC.

The rearrangement joins TRBV6-4 to TRBJ2-3, with D maybe TRBD2 (6 bases). Germline CDR1 is MRHNA and CDR2 is SNTAGT. The CDR3 loop spans 16 amino acids. V was clipped by 6 bases and J by 6 bases, with 22 bases between them. The CDR3: CASSPPTSGDQDTQYF. CDR3 nucleotides: TGTGCCAGCAGCCCCCCGACTAGTGGTGATCAGGATACGCAGTATTTT.

This chain links TRBV9 with TRBJ2-1; 8 bases fit TRBD2. Germline CDR1 is SGDLS and CDR2 is YYNGEE. The junction had 8 bases not matched to a gene; V was cut back by 2 bases and J by 4 bases. The CDR3 runs 16 residues. CDR3 amino acids: CASSVIGTSPYNEQFF. As DNA, the CDR3 is TGTGCCAGCAGCGTGATCGGGACTAGTCCGTACAATGAGCAGTTCTTC.

The chain uses TRBV29-1 and TRBJ2-5; D is undetermined. The germline CDR1 and CDR2 sequences are SQVTM and ANQGSEA. This CDR3 region has 12 residues. Trimming cost V 4 bases and J 5 bases, with 11 bases left between them. The CDR3 nucleotides are TGCAGCGTTGCCCCCGAATCGGAGACCCAGTACTTC. This translates into CSVAPESETQYF.

The chain employs TRBV5-4 and TRBJ2-7; D is unclear. Trimming took 4 bases from V and 0 from J, leaving 17 bases between them. The CDR3 contains 16 residues. CDR1 is SGHNT, CDR2 YYREEE, per germline (reference sequence). The CDR3 loop is CASSNSPMRYSYEQYF. The CDR3 region has the DNA TGTGCCAGCAGCAATTCTCCCATGCGGTACTCCTACGAGCAGTACTTC.

This chain links TRBV6-1 with TRBJ2-2; D ambiguous. Trimming took 4 bases from V and 7 from J, leaving 13 bases between them. The CDR3 consists of 14 residues. The germline gives CDR1 MNHNS, CDR2 SASEGT. The CDR3 sequence: CASSAVHRVGELFF. CDR3 DNA sequence: TGTGCCAGCAGTGCTGTACACCGGGTCGGGGAGCTGTTTTTT.

The rearrangement uses TRBV6-6 and TRBJ1-5; no definite D call. The CDR3 consists of 15 residues. Trimming cost V 0 bases and J 4 bases, with 10 bases left between them. The germline gives CDR1 MNHNY, CDR2 SVGAGI (reference sequence). The CDR3 nucleotides are TGTGCCAGCAGTTACTCGAACATTCGAAATCAGCCCCAGCATTTT. Its protein is CASSYSNIRNQPQHF.

V is TRBV5-1 and J is TRBJ1-1, with D hard to call. V lost 5 bases to trimming and J lost 4 bases, with 12 bases between them. CDR3 length: 13 amino acids. The V gene's germline CDR1 is SGHRS and CDR2 YFSETQ. In DNA form, the CDR3 reads TGCGCCAGCAGTGTGGAGGGAGGCACTGAAGCTTTCTTT. Protein sequence: CASSVEGGTEAFF.

This clone has more than one count but fewer than ten. This chain joins TRBV29-1 and TRBJ1-1; TRBD1 matches 7 bases. The CDR3 is 13 amino acids. The germline V gene has CDR1 SQVTM and CDR2 ANQGSEA. V trimming: 8 bases; J trimming: 6 bases; junction bases outside the gene matches: 12. The CDR3 DNA is TGCAGCCCCGGGGAGGGGGCGGCATCTGAAGCTTTCTTT. It codes for CSPGEGAASEAFF. Together with reference TRBV29-1 and TRBJ1-1, the CDR3 gives the full variable domain: SAVISQKPSRDICQRGTSLTIQCQVDSQVTMMFWYRQQPGQSLTLIATANQGSEATYESGFVIDKFPISRPNLTFSTLTVSNMSPEDSSIYLCSPGEGAASEAFFGQGTRLTVV.

With regard to this clone: This same CDR3 is encoded by further DNA sequences in the sample. V usage is TRBV6-6 and J usage is TRBJ2-4; D possibly corresponds to TRBD1 (5 bases). CDR3 length equals 15 residues. CDR1 is MNHNY, CDR2 SVGAGI, per germline (reference sequence). V lost 3 bases to trimming and J lost 1 base, with 10 bases between them. The CDR3 loop is CASSYSQGAKNIQYF. In nucleotides, the CDR3 is TGTGCCAGCAGTTATTCGCAGGGCGCCAAAAACATTCAGTACTTC.

The chain links TRBV28 to TRBJ1-1; weak D call: TRBD1 (6 bases). Trimming took 9 bases from V and 2 from J, leaving 13 bases between them. This CDR3 spans 13 amino acids. Germline V lookup: CDR1 MDHEN, CDR2 SYDVKM. CDR3 region: CASQTGRNTEAFF. The CDR3 DNA reads TGTGCCAGTCAGACAGGACGAAACACTGAAGCTTTCTTT.

V usage is TRBV9 and J usage is TRBJ1-4; D remains unclear. CDR1 is SGDLS, CDR2 YYNGEE, per germline. The V and J ends lost 4 bases and 2 bases respectively, with 9 bases between them. CDR3 length: 14 residues. This CDR3 reads CASSPQRTNEKLFF. The CDR3 DNA sequence: TGTGCCAGCAGCCCCCAAAGGACTAATGAAAAACTGTTTTTT.

The V gene is TRBV28, the J gene TRBJ1-1; D not certain. V lost 7 bases, J lost 3 bases, and 12 bases lay in between. The germline V gene has CDR1 MDHEN and CDR2 SYDVKM. CDR3 length equals 13 residues. The chain's CDR3 is CASNTLEDTEAFF. CDR3 sequence (DNA): TGTGCCAGCAATACCCTGGAGGACACTGAAGCTTTCTTT.